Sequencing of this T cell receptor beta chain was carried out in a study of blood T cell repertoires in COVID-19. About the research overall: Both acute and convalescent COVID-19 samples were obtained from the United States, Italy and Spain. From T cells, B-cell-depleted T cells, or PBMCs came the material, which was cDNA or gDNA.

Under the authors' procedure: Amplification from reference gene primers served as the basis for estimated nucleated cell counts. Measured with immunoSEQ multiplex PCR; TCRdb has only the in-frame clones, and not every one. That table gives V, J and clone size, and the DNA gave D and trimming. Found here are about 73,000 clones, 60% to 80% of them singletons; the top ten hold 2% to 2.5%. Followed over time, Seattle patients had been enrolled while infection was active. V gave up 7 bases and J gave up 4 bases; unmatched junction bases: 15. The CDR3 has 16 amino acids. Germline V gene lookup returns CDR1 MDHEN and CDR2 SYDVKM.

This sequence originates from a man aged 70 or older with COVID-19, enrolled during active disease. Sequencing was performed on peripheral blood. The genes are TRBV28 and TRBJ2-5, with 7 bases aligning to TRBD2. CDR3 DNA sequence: TGTGCCAGCATCGTGGGGGGGACTGCTCCGATAGAGACCCAGTACTTC. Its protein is CASIVGGTAPIETQYF. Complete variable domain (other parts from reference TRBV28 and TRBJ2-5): DVKVTQSSRYLVKRTGEKVFLECVQDMDHENMFWYRQDPGLGLRLIYFSYDVKMKEKGDIPEGYSVSREKKERFSLILESASTNQTSMYLCASIVGGTAPIETQYFGPGTRLLVL.